A single sample gave rise to the 25 T cell receptor beta chains below, sequenced in a study of cytomegalovirus exposure and HLA in healthy donors. Primers: 60 Vbeta forward and 13 Jbeta reverse. This table comes from immunoSEQ multiplex PCR, and its TCRdb copy is limited to in-frame clones, with some not included. The sample contains approximately 100,000 clones, 9.5% to 13% of which appear only once. The sequenced sample was PBMCs. The receptors stem from a man aged 35-49 years in good health and CMV-seropositive.

This clone came up a few times. The V call is TRBV7-9, the J call TRBJ2-7; D possibly corresponds to TRBD1 (5 bases). Trimming pared 5 bases from V and 5 bases from J, leaving 16 bases between. The germline gives CDR1 SEHNR, CDR2 FQNEAQ (reference sequence). The CDR3 covers 14 residues. The CDR3 bases are TGTGCCAGCAGCGTACGGAAGGGGATAGACGAGCAGTACTTC. This gives the protein CASSVRKGIDEQYF.

This clone was recorded a few times. The V gene is TRBV10-3, the J gene TRBJ2-1; D is ambiguous. Germline V gives CDR1 ENHRY, CDR2 SYGVKD. The CDR3 consists of 16 residues. V was cut by 7 bases and J by 0 bases, with 16 bases left in between. The DNA of the CDR3 is TGTGCCATCAAAGAGGATTGGCGGAGCTCCTACAATGAGCAGTTCTTC. As protein: CAIKEDWRSSYNEQFF.

This clone was detected only a few times. This sequence joins TRBV5-4 and TRBJ1-2; 9 nucleotides line up with TRBD1. This CDR3 is 19 amino acids long. V dropped 2 bases and J dropped 4; count of bases not matched to a gene: 18. Germline CDR1 is SGHNT and CDR2 is YYREEE (reference sequence). The CDR3: CASSFNDRGWSSLVYGYTF. The CDR3 DNA reads as TGTGCCAGCAGCTTTAACGACAGGGGGTGGAGTAGTCTGGTCTATGGCTACACCTTC.

The chain has TRBV9 and TRBJ2-7; 8 bases are shared with TRBD2. The CDR3 contains 13 residues. With V trimmed by 3 bases and J by 12 bases, 11 bases remained unmatched. Per germline, CDR1 SGDLS and CDR2 YYNGEE. The DNA for the CDR3 is TGTGCCAGCAGCGCGGTAGCGGGACCCCCCCTGTACTTC. The encoded protein is CASSAVAGPPLYF.

V is TRBV11-2 and J is TRBJ2-7; D ambiguous. Trimming removed 2 bases at V and 0 bases at J, with 5 bases between. The CDR3 loop spans 13 amino acids. CDR1 is SGHAT, CDR2 FQNNGV, per germline. The CDR3 sequence is CASSLQDSYEQYF. For the CDR3, the DNA is TGTGCCAGCAGCTTACAGGACTCCTACGAGCAGTACTTC. The entire variable domain, with the rest obtained from reference TRBV11-2 and TRBJ2-7, is as follows: EAGVAQSPRYKIIEKRQSVAFWCNPISGHATLYWYQQILGQGPKLLIQFQNNGVVDDSQLPKDRFSAERLKGVDSTLKIQPAKLEDSAVYLCASSLQDSYEQYFGPGTRLTVT.

V usage is TRBV6-1 and J usage is TRBJ2-2, with TRBD2 matching 8 bases. V gave up 4 bases and J gave up 1 base; unmatched junction bases: 5. The CDR3 sequence is 16 residues long. Germline V gene sequence: CDR1 MNHNS, CDR2 SASEGT. The CDR3 sequence is CASSATSGRNTGELFF. CDR3 nucleotide sequence: TGTGCCAGCAGTGCCACCAGCGGGAGGAACACCGGGGAGCTGTTTTTT.

The chain recombines TRBV4-1 with TRBJ2-5; D is unclear. Trimming stripped 1 base from V and 1 base from J, with 10 bases between. Germline V CDR1 and CDR2: MGHRA, YSYEKL. The CDR3 is made up of 15 amino acids. Written as DNA, the CDR3 is TGCGCCAGCAGCCAAGGTGTAAAAGCCCAAGAGACCCAGTACTTC. Translation: CASSQGVKAQETQYF.

This clone was counted between two and nine times. This chain connects TRBV6-1 to TRBJ2-1; D possibly corresponds to TRBD2 (5 bases). From germline, CDR1 is MNHNS and CDR2 SASEGT. This CDR3 contains 15 residues. With 4 bases removed from V and 0 bases from J, the gap between germline ends came to 10 bases. The CDR3 loop is CASSVQRNSYNEQFF. The CDR3 bases are TGTGCCAGCAGTGTCCAGCGGAACTCCTACAATGAGCAGTTCTTC.

Only a few counts were recorded for this clone. The chain combines TRBV2 with TRBJ2-1, with D hard to call. Trimming pared 3 bases from V and 4 bases from J, leaving 7 bases between. The CDR3 has 13 amino acids. CDR1 and CDR2 from the germline V gene are SNHLY and FYNNEI. CDR3 nucleotides: TGTGCCAGCAGTGACAGGATTTACAATGAGCAGTTCTTC. Translation gives CASSDRIYNEQFF. The full variable domain, in which reference TRBV2 and TRBJ2-1 provide the parts outside the CDR3, is EPEVTQTPSHQVTQMGQEVILRCVPISNHLYFYWYRQILGQKVEFLVSFYNNEISEKSEIFDDQFSVERPDGSNFTLKIRSTKLEDSAMYFCASSDRIYNEQFFGPGTRLTVL.

A word on this clone: One end of the junction varies from germline; a read error may be responsible. The rearrangement uses TRBV7-2 and TRBJ1-2; TRBD1 matches at 9 bases. The CDR3 covers 15 residues. CDR1 is SGHTA, CDR2 FQGNSA, per germline. Written as DNA, the CDR3 is TGTGCCAGCGGCTTATTACAGGGGGCCAATTATGGCTACACCTTC. Translating it yields CASGLLQGANYGYTF.

A note on this clone: Different DNA sequences within this sample yield the same CDR3. The rearrangement joins TRBV12-5 to TRBJ2-2; TRBD1 agrees at 7 bases. This CDR3 has 13 residues. The V and J ends lost 7 bases and 6 bases, in that order; junction bases with no gene match: 5. Germline CDR1 and CDR2: LGHNT and FRNRAP. The CDR3 protein is CASVRQGPGELFF. In DNA, the CDR3 is TGTGCTAGTGTAAGACAGGGACCCGGGGAGCTGTTTTTT.

With regard to this clone: In the same sample, other DNA sequences code for this CDR3. The CDR3 region has the DNA TGTGCCAGCAGCTTCAAGAACACTGAAGCTTTCTTT. Protein sequence: CASSFKNTEAFF. V gene TRBV5-4 combines with J gene TRBJ1-1, with unresolved D. The V gene lost 2 bases and the J gene lost 1 base, with 3 bases spanning the gap. Looked up from germline, CDR1 is SGHNT and CDR2 is YYREEE (reference sequence). The CDR3 has 12 residues.

This clone occurred a few times. The chain has TRBV13 and TRBJ2-3; D is perhaps TRBD2 (6 bases). V lost 5 bases to trimming and J lost 2 bases, with 11 bases between them. The CDR3 totals 14 residues. The germline V gene encodes CDR1 PRHDT and CDR2 FYEKMQ (reference sequence). CDR3 DNA: TGTGCCAGCAGCCTGGGACTCGACACAGATACGCAGTATTTT. Amino acid sequence: CASSLGLDTDTQYF. The full variable domain, with the rest looked up from reference TRBV13 and TRBJ2-3, is AAGVIQSPRHLIKEKRETATLKCYPIPRHDTVYWYQQGPGQDPQFLISFYEKMQSDKGSIPDRFSAQQFSDYHSELNMSSLELGDSALYFCASSLGLDTDTQYFGPGTRLTVL.

This clone has only a few counts. The rearrangement links TRBV19 to TRBJ2-6; D uncertain. The germline gives CDR1 LNHDA, CDR2 SQIVND (reference sequence). This CDR3 spans 13 amino acids. V was clipped by 7 bases and J by 0 bases, with 4 bases between them. CDR3 loop: CASTFSGANVLTF. CDR3 nucleotides: TGTGCCAGTACCTTCTCTGGGGCCAACGTCCTGACTTTC.

In this sample, this clone turned up a few times. The chain couples TRBV19 to TRBJ1-1; TRBD1 agrees at 7 bases. V shed 4 bases, J shed 5 bases, and the junction held 4 bases outside the gene matches. Germline CDR1 LNHDA, CDR2 SQIVND (reference sequence). The CDR3 extends over 13 amino acids. The CDR3 nucleotides read TGTGCCAGTAGTAGAGGGGGCGCGACTGAAGCTTTCTTT. It specifies CASSRGGATEAFF. Full variable domain (outside the CDR3, taken from reference TRBV19 and TRBJ1-1): DGGITQSPKYLFRKEGQNVTLSCEQNLNHDAMYWYRQDPGQGLRLIYYSQIVNDFQKGDIAEGYSVSREKKESFPLTVTSAQKNPTAFYLCASSRGGATEAFFGQGTRLTVV.

This clone came up a few times. This chain links TRBV5-1 with TRBJ2-7; tentatively, D is TRBD1 (6 bases). Germline CDR1 and CDR2: SGHRS and YFSETQ. The ends were cut back, 5 bases at V and 7 bases at J, with 13 bases in the middle. The CDR3 runs 12 residues. The CDR3 loop reads CASSSQGWEQYF. CDR3 bases: TGCGCCAGCAGTTCCCAGGGGTGGGAGCAGTACTTC.

The table lists this clone with many counts. The chain couples TRBV5-1 to TRBJ1-1, with D possibly TRBD1 on 6 matching bases. Per germline, CDR1 SGHRS and CDR2 YFSETQ. The V end was cut by 1 base, the J end by 0 bases, with 7 bases between. This CDR3 is built from 14 residues. The CDR3 here is CASSLWDMNTEAFF. The CDR3 nucleotides are TGCGCCAGCAGCTTGTGGGACATGAACACTGAAGCTTTCTTT.

The V call is TRBV6-1, the J call TRBJ1-4, with TRBD1 as a possible D gene (6 bases). The CDR3 is 13 residues long. The V and J ends lost 10 bases and 3 bases respectively, with 12 bases between them. Germline CDR1 and CDR2: MNHNS and SASEGT. CDR3 sequence: CATGDRSNEKLFF. CDR3 DNA: TGTGCCACCGGTGACAGGTCTAATGAAAAACTGTTTTTT.

This clone was detected many times. V gene TRBV4-1 combines with J gene TRBJ2-5; 9 bases align to TRBD2. The V gene end was trimmed by 0 bases and the J gene end by 0 bases; junction bases not matched to a gene: 5. Per germline, CDR1 MGHRA and CDR2 YSYEKL. The CDR3 is made up of 17 amino acids. CDR3 region: CASSQEISGRYQETQYF. In DNA, the CDR3 is TGCGCCAGCAGCCAAGAGATTAGCGGGAGATACCAAGAGACCCAGTACTTC.

The chain has TRBV30 and TRBJ2-7, with 7 bases fitting TRBD2. CDR1 is GTSNPN and CDR2 is SVGIG in the germline V gene (reference sequence). There are 14 residues in the CDR3. V lost 4 bases, J lost 5 bases, and 11 bases stayed unmatched. The CDR3 loop reads CAWNPLGGIHEQYF. For the CDR3, the DNA is TGTGCCTGGAACCCCCTGGGGGGGATCCACGAGCAGTACTTC.

This sequence joins TRBV4-1 and TRBJ1-5, with D possibly TRBD1 on 6 matching bases. The CDR3 consists of 14 residues. Trimming removed 3 bases at V and 5 bases at J, with 11 bases between. Germline loops: CDR1 MGHRA, CDR2 YSYEKL. The CDR3 is CASSQATGYQPQHF. The DNA for the CDR3 is TGCGCCAGCAGCCAGGCGACAGGATATCAGCCCCAGCATTTT.

This clone turned up a few times. The V and J genes are TRBV27 and TRBJ2-6; possible D gene TRBD2, 5 bases. The V gene's germline CDR1 is MNHEY and CDR2 SMNVEV (reference sequence). V was shortened by 3 bases and J by 1 base, with 13 bases between the two germline ends. The CDR3 runs to 17 residues. Here the CDR3 DNA reads TGTGCCAGCAGTTTTAAGGGAGCCACATCTGGGGCCAACGTCCTGACTTTC. Protein: CASSFKGATSGANVLTF.

The chain carries TRBV28 and TRBJ2-7; D unclear. CDR1 and CDR2 from the germline V gene are MDHEN and SYDVKM. V lost 6 bases to trimming and J lost 3 bases, with 6 bases between them. The CDR3 runs to 11 residues. The CDR3 is CASSLNYEQYF. DNA for the CDR3: TGTGCCAGCAGCCTTAACTACGAGCAGTACTTC.

This clone was picked up a small number of times. The chain couples TRBV6-5 to TRBJ2-5, with D perhaps TRBD1 (7 bases). This CDR3 contains 15 residues. V was pared by 2 bases and J by 5 bases, with 15 bases between. The germline gives CDR1 MNHEY, CDR2 SVGAGI. The CDR3 is CASSYGGGGTETQYF. The CDR3 nucleotides read TGTGCCAGCAGTTACGGTGGAGGGGGCACGGAGACCCAGTACTTC.

This clone came up a few times. The chain is built from TRBV19 and TRBJ2-5, with D possibly matching TRBD2 (5 bases). The CDR3 length is 13 residues. V was clipped by 8 bases and J by 5 bases, with 15 bases between them. CDR1 is LNHDA, CDR2 SQIVND, per germline (reference sequence). The CDR3 region has the DNA TGTGCCAGTCAGACTCTAGCCGGCGAGACCCAGTACTTC. As protein: CASQTLAGETQYF.